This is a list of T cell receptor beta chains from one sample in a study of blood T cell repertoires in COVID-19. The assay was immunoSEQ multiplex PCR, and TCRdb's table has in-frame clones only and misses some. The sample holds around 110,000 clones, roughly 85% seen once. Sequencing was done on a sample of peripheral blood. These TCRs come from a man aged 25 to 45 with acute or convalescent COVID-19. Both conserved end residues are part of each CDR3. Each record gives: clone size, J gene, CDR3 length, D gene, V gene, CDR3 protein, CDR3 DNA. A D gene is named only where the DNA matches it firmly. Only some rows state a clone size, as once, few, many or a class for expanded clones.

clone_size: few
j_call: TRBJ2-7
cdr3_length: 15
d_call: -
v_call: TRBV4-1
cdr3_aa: CASSQASGFSYEQYF
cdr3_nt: TGCGCCAGCAGCCAAGCCTCAGGTTTCTCCTACGAGCAGTACTTC

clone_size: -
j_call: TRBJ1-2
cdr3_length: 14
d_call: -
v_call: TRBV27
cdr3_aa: CASTQRGGAYGYTF
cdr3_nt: TGTGCCAGCACCCAAAGGGGGGGGGCCTATGGCTACACCTTC

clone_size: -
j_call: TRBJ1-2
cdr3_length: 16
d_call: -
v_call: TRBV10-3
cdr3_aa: CATYAPGHHEAGGYTF
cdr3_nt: TGTGCCACCTATGCCCCGGGACATCACGAAGCAGGGGGCTACACCTTC

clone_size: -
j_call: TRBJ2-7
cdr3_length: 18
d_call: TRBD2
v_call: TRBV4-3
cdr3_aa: CASSQDRVAGHLSYEQYF
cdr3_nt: TGCGCCAGCAGCCAAGATAGGGTAGCGGGGCACCTCTCCTACGAGCAGTACTTC

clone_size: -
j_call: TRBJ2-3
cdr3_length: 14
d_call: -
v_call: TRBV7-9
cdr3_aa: CASSSRIITDTQYF
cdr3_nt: TGTGCCAGCAGCTCCAGGATTATCACAGATACGCAGTATTTT

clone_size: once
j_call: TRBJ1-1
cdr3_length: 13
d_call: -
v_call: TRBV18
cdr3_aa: CASSPVRNTEAFF
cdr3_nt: TGTGCCAGCTCACCAGTCCGTAACACTGAAGCTTTCTTT

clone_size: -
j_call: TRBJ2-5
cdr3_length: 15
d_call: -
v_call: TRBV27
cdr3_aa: CASSLGSGVGETQYF
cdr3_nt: TGTGCCAGCAGTTTGGGATCAGGGGTGGGGGAGACCCAGTACTTC

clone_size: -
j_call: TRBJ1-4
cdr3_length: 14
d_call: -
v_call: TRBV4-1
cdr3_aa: CASSAGLAREKLFF
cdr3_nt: TGCGCCAGCAGCGCGGGTCTAGCGAGGGAAAAACTGTTTTTT

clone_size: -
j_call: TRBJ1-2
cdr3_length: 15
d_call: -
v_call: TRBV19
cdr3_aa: CASSIYIASNYGYTF
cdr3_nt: TGTGCCAGTAGTATATATATAGCTTCTAACTATGGCTACACCTTC

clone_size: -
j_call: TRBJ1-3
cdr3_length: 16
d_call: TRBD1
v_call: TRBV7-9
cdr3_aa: CASSLSGQSSGNTIYF
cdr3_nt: TGTGCCAGCAGCTTATCGGGACAGAGCTCTGGAAACACCATATATTTT

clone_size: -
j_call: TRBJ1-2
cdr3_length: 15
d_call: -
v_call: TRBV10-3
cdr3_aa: CAISESGGSGYGYTF
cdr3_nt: TGTGCCATCAGTGAGTCCGGTGGGAGCGGCTATGGCTACACCTTC

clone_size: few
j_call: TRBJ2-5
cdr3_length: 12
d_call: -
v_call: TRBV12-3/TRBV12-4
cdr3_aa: CASSPGSETQYF
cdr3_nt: TGTGCCAGCAGTCCGGGTTCCGAGACCCAGTACTTC

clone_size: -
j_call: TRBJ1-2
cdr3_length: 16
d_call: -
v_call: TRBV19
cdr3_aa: CASSPLGDLPNYGYTF
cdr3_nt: TGTGCCAGTAGTCCACTGGGGGACTTACCTAACTATGGCTACACCTTC

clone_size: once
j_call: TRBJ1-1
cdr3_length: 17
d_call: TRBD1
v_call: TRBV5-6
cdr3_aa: CASSSPIQGLRNTEAFF
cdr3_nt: TGTGCCAGCAGCTCGCCTATACAGGGGCTCAGGAACACTGAAGCTTTCTTT

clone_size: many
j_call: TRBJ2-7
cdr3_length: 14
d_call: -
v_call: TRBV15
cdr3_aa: CATSRETTSYEQYF
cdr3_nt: TGTGCCACCAGCAGAGAGACCACTAGCTACGAGCAGTACTTC

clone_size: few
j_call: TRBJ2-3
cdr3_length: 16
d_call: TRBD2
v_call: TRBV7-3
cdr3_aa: CASSLGVSGNTDTQYF
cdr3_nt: TGTGCCAGCAGCTTGGGAGTTAGCGGGAACACAGATACGCAGTATTTT

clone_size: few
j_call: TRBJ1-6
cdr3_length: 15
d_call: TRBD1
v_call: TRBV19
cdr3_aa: CASSSGQAHNSPLHF
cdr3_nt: TGTGCCAGTAGTTCCGGACAGGCACATAATTCACCCCTCCACTTT